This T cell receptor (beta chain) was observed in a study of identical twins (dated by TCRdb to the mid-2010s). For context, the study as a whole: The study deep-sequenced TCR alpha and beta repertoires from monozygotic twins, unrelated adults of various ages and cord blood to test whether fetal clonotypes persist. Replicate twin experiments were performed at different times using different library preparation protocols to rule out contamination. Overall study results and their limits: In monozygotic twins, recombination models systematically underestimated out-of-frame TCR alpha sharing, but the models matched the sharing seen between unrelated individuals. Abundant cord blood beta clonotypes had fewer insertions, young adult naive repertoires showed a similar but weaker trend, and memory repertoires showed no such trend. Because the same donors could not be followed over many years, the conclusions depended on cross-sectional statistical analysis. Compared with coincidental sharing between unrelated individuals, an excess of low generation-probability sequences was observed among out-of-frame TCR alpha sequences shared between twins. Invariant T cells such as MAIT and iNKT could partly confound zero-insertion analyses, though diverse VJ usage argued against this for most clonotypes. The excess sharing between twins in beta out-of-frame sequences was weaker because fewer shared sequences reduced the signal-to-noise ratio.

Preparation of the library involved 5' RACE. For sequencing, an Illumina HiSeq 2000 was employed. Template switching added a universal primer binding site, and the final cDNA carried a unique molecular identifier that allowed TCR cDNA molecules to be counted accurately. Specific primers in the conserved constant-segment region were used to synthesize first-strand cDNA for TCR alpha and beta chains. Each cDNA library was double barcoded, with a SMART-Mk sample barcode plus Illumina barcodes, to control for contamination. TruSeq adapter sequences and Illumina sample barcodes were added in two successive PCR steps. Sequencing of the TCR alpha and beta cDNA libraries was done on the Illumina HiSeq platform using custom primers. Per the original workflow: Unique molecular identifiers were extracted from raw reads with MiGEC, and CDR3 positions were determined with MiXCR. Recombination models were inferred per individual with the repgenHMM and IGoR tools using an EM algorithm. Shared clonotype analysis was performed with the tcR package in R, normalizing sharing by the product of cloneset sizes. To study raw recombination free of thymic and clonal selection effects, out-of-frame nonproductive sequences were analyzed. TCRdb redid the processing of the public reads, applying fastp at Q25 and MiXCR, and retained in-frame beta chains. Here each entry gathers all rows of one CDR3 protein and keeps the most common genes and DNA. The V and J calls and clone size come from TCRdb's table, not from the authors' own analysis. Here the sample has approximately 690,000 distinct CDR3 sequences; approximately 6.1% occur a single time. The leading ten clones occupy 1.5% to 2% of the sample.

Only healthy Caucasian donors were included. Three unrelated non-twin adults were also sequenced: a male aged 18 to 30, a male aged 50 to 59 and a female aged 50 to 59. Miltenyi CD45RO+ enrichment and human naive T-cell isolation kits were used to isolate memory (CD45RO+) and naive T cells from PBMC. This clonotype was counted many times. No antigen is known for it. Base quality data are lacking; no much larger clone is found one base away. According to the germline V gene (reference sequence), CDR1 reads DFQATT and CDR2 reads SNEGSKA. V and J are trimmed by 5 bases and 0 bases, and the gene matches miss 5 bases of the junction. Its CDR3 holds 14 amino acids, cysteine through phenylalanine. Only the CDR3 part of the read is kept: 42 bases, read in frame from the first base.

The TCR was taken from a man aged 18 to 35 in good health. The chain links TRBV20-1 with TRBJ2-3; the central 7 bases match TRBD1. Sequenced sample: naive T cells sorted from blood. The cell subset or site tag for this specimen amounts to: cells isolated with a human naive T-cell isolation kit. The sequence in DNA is TGCAGTGCTGGGGACAGCACTAGCACAGATACGCAGTATTTT. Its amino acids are CSAGDSTSTDTQYF.